This T cell receptor beta chain was identified in a study of T cell changes during pregnancy in multiple sclerosis. This clone has a handful of counts. Only in-frame clones appear in the TCRdb table, and some are missing; sequencing was by immunoSEQ multiplex PCR. The sample lists approximately 12,000 clones, roughly nine tenths occurring once. From germline, CDR1 is SGHTS and CDR2 YDEGEE. The CDR3 has 15 amino acids. V dropped 5 bases and J dropped 2; count of bases not matched to a gene: 8. The source of this sequence is a female donor in good health, enrolled as a control in a pregnancy study. The input for sequencing was CD8+ T cells from peripheral blood mononuclear cells, taken after pregnancy. The chain joins TRBV5-8 to TRBJ2-3; TRBD2 agrees at 7 bases. Written as DNA, the CDR3 is TGTGCCAGCAGGGCAGAGCGGGGCCACACAGATACGCAGTATTTT. As protein: CASRAERGHTDTQYF.